Shown below are 27 T cell receptor beta chains from a single sample sequenced in a study of blood T cell repertoires in COVID-19. Profiling relied on immunoSEQ multiplex PCR, and the TCRdb table lists in-frame clones only, not all of them. The sample includes about 80,000 clones, approximately 90% seen only once; the top ten take under 9.5%. The material sequenced was peripheral blood. Every receptor here comes from a man younger than 45 with acute or convalescent COVID-19.

This chain connects TRBV28 to TRBJ2-7, with 7 bases lining up with TRBD1. CDR3 length: 14 residues. Germline V CDR1 and CDR2: MDHEN, SYDVKM. V dropped 6 bases and J dropped 6; count of bases not matched to a gene: 11. The CDR3 region is CASSRKDRLGEQYF. For the CDR3, the DNA is TGTGCCAGCAGCCGAAAGGACAGGCTCGGCGAGCAGTACTTC.

V usage is TRBV13 and J usage is TRBJ1-1; D not certain. This CDR3 is 16 amino acids long. V was pared by 2 bases and J by 0 bases, with 13 bases between. CDR1 and CDR2 (germline): PRHDT, FYEKMQ (reference sequence). The CDR3 protein is CASSLILEQLNTEAFF. DNA for the CDR3: TGTGCCAGCAGCTTAATTCTGGAGCAACTGAACACTGAAGCTTTCTTT.

V gene TRBV28 combines with J gene TRBJ1-2; D remains ambiguous. The CDR3 has 18 amino acids. V was shortened by 4 bases and J by 2 bases, with 23 bases between the two germline ends. Germline V CDR1 and CDR2: MDHEN, SYDVKM. The CDR3 coding sequence is TGTGCCAGCAGTTCGAACCGAGGGAGCGCGAGCAGGAACTATGGCTACACCTTC. This translates into CASSSNRGSASRNYGYTF.

V gene TRBV9 combines with J gene TRBJ2-1, with D possibly matching TRBD2 (6 bases). CDR1 and CDR2 (germline): SGDLS, YYNGEE. CDR3 length: 15 amino acids. V was trimmed by 0 bases and J by 4 bases, leaving 11 bases between them. CDR3 in DNA: TGTGCCAGCAGCGTAGACGGACTACAATACAATGAGCAGTTCTTC. It yields the protein CASSVDGLQYNEQFF.

The chain is built from TRBV24-1 and TRBJ2-5; 12 bases align to TRBD2. Looked up from germline, CDR1 is KGHDR and CDR2 is SFDVKD. There are 16 residues in the CDR3. The ends lost 4 bases at V and 4 bases at J; junction bases unmatched: 6. DNA of the CDR3: TGTGCCACCAGTGACCCGACTAGCGGGAGCTTAGAGACCCAGTACTTC. It specifies CATSDPTSGSLETQYF.

This rearrangement joins TRBV24-1 to TRBJ2-2; D may be TRBD2 (5 bases). V was cut by 9 bases and J by 7 bases, with 11 bases left in between. The CDR3 is made up of 12 amino acids. CDR1 is KGHDR, CDR2 SFDVKD, per germline. CDR3 DNA: TGTGCCACCCTCGGGGTAGACGGGGAGCTGTTTTTT. As protein: CATLGVDGELFF.

The J gene is TRBJ2-7, the V gene TRBV2; D may be TRBD2 (5 bases). The germline CDR1 and CDR2 sequences are SNHLY and FYNNEI. The ends were cut back, 3 bases at V and 4 bases at J, with 13 bases in the middle. The CDR3 sequence is 14 residues long. The chain's CDR3 is CASSERQGGYEQYF. The CDR3 DNA follows: TGTGCCAGCAGTGAGAGACAAGGCGGGTACGAGCAGTACTTC. Looking up the rest from reference TRBV2 and TRBJ2-7 gives the full variable domain: EPEVTQTPSHQVTQMGQEVILRCVPISNHLYFYWYRQILGQKVEFLVSFYNNEISEKSEIFDDQFSVERPDGSNFTLKIRSTKLEDSAMYFCASSERQGGYEQYFGPGTRLTVT.

The chain has TRBV11-3 and TRBJ2-1; D possibly corresponds to TRBD2 (5 bases). The germline V and J ends were trimmed by 5 bases and 6 bases, with 14 bases remaining between them. The CDR3 runs 14 residues. From germline, CDR1 is SGHNT and CDR2 YENEEA. DNA of the CDR3: TGTGCCAGCAGCCTGATTGACTACTCCAATGAGCAGTTCTTC. The encoded protein is CASSLIDYSNEQFF.

The chain is built from TRBV7-2 and TRBJ2-3; 10 positions agree with TRBD1. This CDR3 comprises 16 residues. Germline V gene lookup returns CDR1 SGHTA and CDR2 FQGNSA. Trimming cost V 1 base and J 1 base; bases outside gene matches: 2. The CDR3 spells CASSLDGTGGTDTQYF. The CDR3 DNA sequence: TGTGCCAGCAGCTTAGACGGGACAGGGGGCACAGATACGCAGTATTTT.

The chain carries TRBV18 and TRBJ2-3; possible D gene TRBD2, 6 bases. Trimming pared 5 bases from V and 0 bases from J, leaving 12 bases between. CDR3 length: 15 residues. Per the germline V gene, CDR1 is KGHSH and CDR2 is LQKENI. The CDR3 reads CASSTWRASTDTQYF. The CDR3 DNA follows: TGTGCCAGCTCAACCTGGAGGGCCAGCACAGATACGCAGTATTTT. The full variable domain, in which reference TRBV18 and TRBJ2-3 provide the parts outside the CDR3, is NAGVMQNPRHLVRRRGQEARLRCSPMKGHSHVYWYRQLPEEGLKFMVYLQKENIIDESGMPKERFSAEFPKEGPSILRIQQVVRGDSAAYFCASSTWRASTDTQYFGPGTRLTVL.

The chain links TRBV28 to TRBJ1-2; tentative D call: TRBD1 (6 bases). The germline V gene encodes CDR1 MDHEN and CDR2 SYDVKM. V was trimmed by 7 bases and J by 5 bases, leaving 23 bases between them. This CDR3 contains 16 residues. The CDR3 region is CASILAGELPSYGYTF. DNA for the CDR3: TGTGCCAGCATCCTAGCAGGGGAGCTCCCCAGTTATGGCTACACCTTC.

This clone was observed a single time. The chain combines TRBV7-2 with TRBJ2-2, with TRBD2 matching over 7 bases. Per the germline V gene, CDR1 is SGHTA and CDR2 is FQGNSA. The V and J ends lost 1 base and 4 bases, in that order; junction bases with no gene match: 6. The CDR3 has 16 amino acids. The CDR3 sequence is CASSLVASGSTGELFF. For the CDR3, the DNA is TGTGCCAGCAGCTTAGTAGCTAGCGGAAGCACCGGGGAGCTGTTTTTT.

This clone was recorded once. This rearrangement joins TRBV2 to TRBJ2-7, with D perhaps matching TRBD1 (6 bases). Germline values: CDR1 SNHLY, CDR2 FYNNEI. This CDR3 region has 13 residues. Trimming removed 5 bases from V and 6 bases from J, with 14 bases in between. CDR3 coding DNA: TGTGCCAGCAGTTGGACAGAACAGCGCGAGCAGTACTTC. Amino acids: CASSWTEQREQYF.

The rearrangement uses TRBV7-2 and TRBJ2-7; D perhaps matches TRBD2 (6 bases). The germline gives CDR1 SGHTA, CDR2 FQGNSA. CDR3 length: 13 residues. V was cut by 6 bases and J by 0 bases, with 9 bases left in between. The CDR3 DNA sequence: TGTGCCAGCAGGGAGGGCCCCTCCTACGAGCAGTACTTC. Translation gives CASREGPSYEQYF.

The chain combines TRBV6-5 with TRBJ2-1; tentative D call: TRBD2 (6 bases). The CDR3 has 13 amino acids. Per germline, CDR1 MNHEY and CDR2 SVGAGI. The ends were cut back, 8 bases at V and 13 bases at J, with 21 bases in the middle. The CDR3 region is CASLDPGDRGQFF. The CDR3 region has the DNA TGTGCCAGCCTCGACCCGGGGGACCGGGGACAGTTCTTC.

The chain links TRBV3-1 (or the pseudogene TRBV3-2) to TRBJ1-6, with 9 nucleotides matching TRBD1. This CDR3 has 14 residues. J lost 10 bases, V lost 3 bases, and 4 bases had no gene match. Per the germline V gene, CDR1 is LGHDT and CDR2 is YNNKEL (reference sequence). The CDR3 sequence: CASSHRDRVSPLHF. CDR3 sequence (DNA): TGTGCCAGCAGCCACCGGGACAGGGTCTCACCCCTCCACTTT.

This clone was recorded only once. V usage is TRBV7-9 and J usage is TRBJ2-3; TRBD2 agrees at 9 bases. This CDR3 contains 16 residues. Germline-derived CDR1 and CDR2 are SEHNR and FQNEAQ (reference sequence). V was clipped by 1 base and J by 0 bases; unmatched bases: 2. This chain's CDR3 is CASSLGLAVSTDTQYF. CDR3 sequence (DNA): TGTGCCAGCAGCTTAGGACTAGCGGTTAGCACAGATACGCAGTATTTT. The variable domain in full, completed from reference TRBV7-9 and TRBJ2-3, reads DTGVSQNPRHKITKRGQNVTFRCDPISEHNRLYWYRQTLGQGPEFLTYFQNEAQLEKSRLLSDRFSAERPKGSFSTLEIQRTEQGDSAMYLCASSLGLAVSTDTQYFGPGTRLTVL.

The J gene is TRBJ2-7, the V gene TRBV19, with TRBD2 matching over 7 bases. This CDR3 has 15 amino acids. The J segment lost 5 bases and the V segment lost 4 bases, leaving 11 bases of the junction unmatched. From germline, CDR1 is LNHDA and CDR2 SQIVND (reference sequence). The CDR3 region is CASSTPRGVSNEQYF. The CDR3 DNA reads TGTGCCAGTAGTACCCCCCGGGGGGTCTCAAACGAGCAGTACTTC.

The chain couples TRBV6-5 to TRBJ2-5, with 7 bases aligning to TRBD1. The junction had 8 bases not matched to a gene; V was cut back by 6 bases and J by 4 bases. Per the germline V gene, CDR1 is MNHEY and CDR2 is SVGAGI. The length of the CDR3 is 14 residues. CDR3 DNA: TGTGCCAGCAGCAAACAGACAGGGCGAGAGACCCAGTACTTC. Translating gives CASSKQTGRETQYF.

This clone was seen just once. V gene TRBV5-1 combines with J gene TRBJ2-1, with TRBD2 as a possible D gene (6 bases). The CDR3 sequence is 15 residues long. CDR1 and CDR2 (germline): SGHRS, YFSETQ. Trimming stripped 4 bases from V and 8 bases from J, with 19 bases between. The CDR3 DNA is TGCGCCAGCAGCCTAGGCCCAGCGGGCGGGGATGAGCAGTTCTTC. It specifies CASSLGPAGGDEQFF. The whole variable domain, remainder taken from reference TRBV5-1 and TRBJ2-1, is KAGVTQTPRYLIKTRGQQVTLSCSPISGHRSVSWYQQTPGQGLQFLFEYFSETQRNKGNFPGRFSGRQFSNSRSEMNVSTLELGDSALYLCASSLGPAGGDEQFFGPGTRLTVL.

This clone was detected only a few times. V usage is TRBV29-1 and J usage is TRBJ2-1; TRBD2 is a possible D gene (8 bases). Looked up from germline, CDR1 is SQVTM and CDR2 is ANQGSEA. This CDR3 is built from 12 residues. Between the trimmed V and J ends, which lost 6 bases and 6 bases, there was a span of 12 bases. The CDR3 sequence is CSVRGTSNEQFF. The CDR3 DNA reads TGCAGCGTCAGGGGGACTAGCAATGAGCAGTTCTTC.

This chain links TRBV6-5 with TRBJ1-6; no reliable D call. Trimming took 6 bases from V and 7 from J, leaving 13 bases between them. Germline CDR1 MNHEY, CDR2 SVGAGI. This CDR3 contains 14 residues. CDR3 nucleotide sequence: TGTGCCAGCAGCCTTATGAACATGAATTCACCCCTCCACTTT. This codes for CASSLMNMNSPLHF.

V and J are TRBV30 and TRBJ2-7; tentative D call: TRBD2 (6 bases). CDR1 and CDR2 (germline): GTSNPN, SVGIG (reference sequence). The CDR3 is made up of 11 amino acids. Trimming left V 4 bases short and J 2 bases short, with 6 bases between. The CDR3 DNA follows: TGTGCCTGGACTAGCGCCTACGAGCAGTACTTC. Protein sequence: CAWTSAYEQYF.

The chain couples TRBV18 to TRBJ2-7, with TRBD2 as a possible D gene (6 bases). V shed 8 bases and J shed 1 base, with 12 bases lying between them. Germline CDR1 and CDR2: KGHSH and LQKENI. CDR3 length: 13 residues. The CDR3 sequence is CASTLGLSYEQYF. The CDR3 DNA is TGTGCCAGCACCCTCGGACTATCCTACGAGCAGTACTTC.

J is TRBJ1-5 and V is TRBV19; D unclear. Germline lookup yields CDR1 LNHDA and CDR2 SQIVND (reference sequence). This CDR3 comprises 14 residues. V lost 6 bases, J lost 6 bases, and 15 bases lay in between. The CDR3 sequence is CASRWADTAQPQHF. The CDR3 nucleotides are TGTGCCAGTAGGTGGGCCGACACGGCTCAGCCCCAGCATTTT.

V is TRBV5-1 and J is TRBJ2-7, with TRBD1 matching 12 bases. The CDR3 contains 14 residues. J lost 7 bases, V lost 6 bases, and 8 bases had no gene match. CDR1 SGHRS and CDR2 YFSETQ come from the germline V gene. The CDR3 here is CASTGQGAHGEQYF. The DNA for the CDR3 is TGCGCCAGCACGGGACAGGGGGCGCACGGGGAGCAGTACTTC.

J is TRBJ2-2 and V is TRBV6-5, with D hard to call. Germline CDR1 and CDR2: MNHEY and SVGAGI. The CDR3 runs 12 residues. V lost 6 bases and J lost 5, with 7 bases in between. The CDR3 sequence is CASRWQTGELFF. CDR3 coding DNA: TGTGCCAGCAGGTGGCAAACCGGGGAGCTGTTTTTT.